The sequence of this T cell receptor (beta chain) was determined in a study of human thymus T cells. Overall study results and limits: The authors found apparently biased V and J gene usage in thymic and blood repertoires.

Generated by immunoSEQ multiplex PCR, the TCRdb table keeps only in-frame clones and is missing some. The data show around 45,000 clones, approximately 95% seen once. This CDR3 region has 15 residues. Germline V gene sequence: CDR1 SGHTA, CDR2 FQGNSA. The V and J ends lost 5 bases and 0 bases, in that order; junction bases with no gene match: 3. With regard to this clone: Antigen specificity is unknown.

The sequence was obtained from a girl under two years old with a congenital heart defect but otherwise immunologically healthy. The sample was blood. The chain combines TRBV7-2 with TRBJ2-3; 9 bases agree with TRBD2. The CDR3 region has the DNA TGTGCCAGCAGCCCTAGCGGGATAAGCACAGATACGCAGTATTTT. Its translation is CASSPSGISTDTQYF.